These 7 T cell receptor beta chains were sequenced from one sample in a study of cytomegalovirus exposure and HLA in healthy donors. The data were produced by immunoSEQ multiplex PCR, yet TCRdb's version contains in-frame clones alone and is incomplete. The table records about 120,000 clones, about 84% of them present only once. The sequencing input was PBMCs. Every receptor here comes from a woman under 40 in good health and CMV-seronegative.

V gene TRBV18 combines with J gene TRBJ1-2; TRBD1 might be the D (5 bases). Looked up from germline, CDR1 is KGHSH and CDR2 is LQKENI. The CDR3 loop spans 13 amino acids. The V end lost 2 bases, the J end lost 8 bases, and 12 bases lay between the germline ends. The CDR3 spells CASSPGQDLGYTF. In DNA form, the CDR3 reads TGTGCCAGCTCACCAGGACAAGATTTGGGCTACACCTTC.

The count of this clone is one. CDR3 bases: TGTGCCAGCAGCTTGGTAGGGGGCGGCGCAGATACGCAGTATTTT. Residues: CASSLVGGGADTQYF. The V gene is TRBV5-4, the J gene TRBJ2-3, with 7 bases that match TRBD1. The CDR3 sequence is 15 residues long. From germline, CDR1 is SGHNT and CDR2 YYREEE (reference sequence). J lost 4 bases, V lost 0 bases, and 5 bases had no gene match.

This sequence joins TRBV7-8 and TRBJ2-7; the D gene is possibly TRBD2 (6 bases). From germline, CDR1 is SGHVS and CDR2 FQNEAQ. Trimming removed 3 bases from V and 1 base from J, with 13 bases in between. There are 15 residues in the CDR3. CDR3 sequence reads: CASSLVGSGSYEQYF. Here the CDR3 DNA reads TGTGCCAGCAGCTTGGTGGGGAGCGGGTCCTACGAGCAGTACTTC. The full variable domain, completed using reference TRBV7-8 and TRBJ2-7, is GAGVSQSPRYKVAKRGQDVALRCDPISGHVSLFWYQQALGQGPEFLTYFQNEAQLDKSGLPSDRFFAERPEGSVSTLKIQRTQQEDSAVYLCASSLVGSGSYEQYFGPGTRLTVT.

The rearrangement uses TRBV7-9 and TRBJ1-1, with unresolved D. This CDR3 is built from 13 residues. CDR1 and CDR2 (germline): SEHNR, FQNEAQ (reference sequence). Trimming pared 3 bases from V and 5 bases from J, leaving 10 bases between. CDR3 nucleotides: TGTGCCAGCAGCTTTGGGTCCGGGACTGAAGCTTTCTTT. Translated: CASSFGSGTEAFF.

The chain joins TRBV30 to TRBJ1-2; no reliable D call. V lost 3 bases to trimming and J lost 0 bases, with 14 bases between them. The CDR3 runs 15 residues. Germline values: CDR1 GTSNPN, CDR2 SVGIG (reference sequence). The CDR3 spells CAWSIRRGANYGYTF. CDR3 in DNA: TGTGCCTGGAGCATAAGAAGAGGAGCTAACTATGGCTACACCTTC.

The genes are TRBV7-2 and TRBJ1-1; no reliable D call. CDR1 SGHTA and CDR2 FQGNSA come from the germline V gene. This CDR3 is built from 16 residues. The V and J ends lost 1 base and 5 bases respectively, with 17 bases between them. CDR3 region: CASSLGRRQDGTEAFF. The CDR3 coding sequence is TGTGCCAGCAGCTTAGGACGGCGACAAGATGGGACTGAAGCTTTCTTT.

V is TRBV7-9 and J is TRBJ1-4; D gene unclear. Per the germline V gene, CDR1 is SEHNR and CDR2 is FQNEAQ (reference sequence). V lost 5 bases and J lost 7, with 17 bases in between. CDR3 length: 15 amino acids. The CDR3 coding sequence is TGTGCCAGCAGCCCCGTGAGAGGGTCAGCTGAAAAACTGTTTTTT. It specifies CASSPVRGSAEKLFF.